The 10 T cell receptor beta chains presented below share a single source sample, sequenced in a study of graft-versus-host responses after intestinal transplantation. The data were produced by immunoSEQ multiplex PCR, yet TCRdb's version contains in-frame clones alone and is incomplete. Seen here are about 21,000 clones, roughly nine tenths observed once, and the top ten hold approximately 4.9%. The source was PBMCs, collected around 65 days after intestinal transplantation. Receptor source: a human patient who received an intestinal transplant, so some T cells may come from the graft donor.

V is TRBV19 and J is TRBJ1-1; D gene ambiguous. V lost 5 bases and J lost 1, with 11 bases in between. The CDR3 loop spans 14 amino acids. Germline values: CDR1 LNHDA, CDR2 SQIVND (reference sequence). CDR3 sequence reads: CASSGRVQNTEAFF. CDR3 DNA: TGTGCCAGTAGTGGGAGGGTTCAGAACACTGAAGCTTTCTTT.

This sequence joins TRBV30 and TRBJ1-1; D is unresolved. V lost 3 bases to trimming and J lost 0 bases, with 14 bases between them. CDR1 and CDR2 (germline): GTSNPN, SVGIG (reference sequence). CDR3 length: 15 residues. The CDR3 region has the DNA TGTGCCTGGAGATATTTGGTAGACATGAACACTGAAGCTTTCTTT. This codes for CAWRYLVDMNTEAFF.

The chain joins TRBV10-3 to TRBJ2-1, with TRBD2 matching 7 bases. Looked up from germline, CDR1 is ENHRY and CDR2 is SYGVKD. The CDR3 has 14 residues. The junction had 5 bases not matched to a gene; V was cut back by 0 bases and J by 9 bases. The CDR3 coding sequence is TGTGCCATCAGTGAGTCTCCAGGCGGGGGTGAGCAGTTCTTC. Translating gives CAISESPGGGEQFF.

The chain links TRBV27 to TRBJ2-7, with D perhaps TRBD2 (7 bases). The CDR3 is made up of 15 amino acids. V was clipped by 2 bases and J by 0 bases, with 11 bases between them. In germline, CDR1 is MNHEY, CDR2 SMNVEV (reference sequence). CDR3 residues: CASSLRGEGSYEQYF. The DNA for the CDR3 is TGTGCCAGCAGTTTAAGGGGGGAGGGCTCCTACGAGCAGTACTTC.

This clone appeared a single time. At one of its ends the junction is not consistent with the germline gene, which may arise from a read error. The genes are TRBV30 and TRBJ2-5; 9 bases line up with TRBD2. Per the germline V gene, CDR1 is GTSNPN and CDR2 is SVGIG (reference sequence). This CDR3 is 13 amino acids long. The CDR3 loop is CASVPLAGENQYF. The CDR3 DNA follows: TGTGCCTCCGTCCCATTAGCGGGGGAGAACCAGTACTTC.

The V and J genes are TRBV30 and TRBJ1-2; 8 bases are a match to TRBD1. This CDR3 spans 13 amino acids. The germline V gene encodes CDR1 GTSNPN and CDR2 SVGIG (reference sequence). Germline trimming cut 2 bases from V and 4 bases from J; bases unmatched to any gene: 3. The CDR3 spells CAWSHQGAYGYTF. The DNA for the CDR3 is TGTGCCTGGAGTCACCAGGGGGCCTATGGCTACACCTTC.

The chain is built from TRBV7-2 and TRBJ2-3; 8 bases are shared with TRBD1. J was trimmed by 2 bases and V by 5 bases; bases with no gene match: 12. Germline CDR1 and CDR2: SGHTA and FQGNSA. The CDR3 sequence is 17 residues long. The CDR3 DNA reads TGTGCCAGCAGCCCAATCGGGACAGGACGACACACAGATACGCAGTATTTT. It specifies CASSPIGTGRHTDTQYF.

This clone was observed a single time. This chain links TRBV11-2 with TRBJ2-2; no firm D call. This CDR3 contains 14 residues. Trimming removed 0 bases at V and 6 bases at J, with 8 bases between. Looked up from germline, CDR1 is SGHAT and CDR2 is FQNNGV. This CDR3 reads CASSLDPSSGELFF. CDR3 coding DNA: TGTGCCAGCAGCTTAGATCCAAGTTCCGGGGAGCTGTTTTTT.

The sample holds a few counts of this clone. The chain has TRBV6-6 and TRBJ1-1, with 7 bases lining up with TRBD1. The CDR3 is 14 amino acids. V dropped 10 bases and J dropped 6; count of bases not matched to a gene: 14. CDR1 MNHNY and CDR2 SVGAGI come from the germline V gene (reference sequence). CDR3 amino acids: CATELQGREAEAFF. The CDR3 DNA is TGTGCCACCGAACTACAGGGGCGAGAAGCTGAAGCTTTCTTT.

This clone was counted a few times. The chain couples TRBV6-6 to TRBJ2-7; D remains unclear. Germline-derived CDR1 and CDR2 are MNHNY and SVGAGI (reference sequence). This CDR3 region has 12 residues. The V gene lost 6 bases and the J gene lost 3 bases, with 9 bases spanning the gap. The CDR3 DNA is TGTGCCAGCAGCCCCTGGGGCTACGAGCAGTACTTC. Amino acids: CASSPWGYEQYF.